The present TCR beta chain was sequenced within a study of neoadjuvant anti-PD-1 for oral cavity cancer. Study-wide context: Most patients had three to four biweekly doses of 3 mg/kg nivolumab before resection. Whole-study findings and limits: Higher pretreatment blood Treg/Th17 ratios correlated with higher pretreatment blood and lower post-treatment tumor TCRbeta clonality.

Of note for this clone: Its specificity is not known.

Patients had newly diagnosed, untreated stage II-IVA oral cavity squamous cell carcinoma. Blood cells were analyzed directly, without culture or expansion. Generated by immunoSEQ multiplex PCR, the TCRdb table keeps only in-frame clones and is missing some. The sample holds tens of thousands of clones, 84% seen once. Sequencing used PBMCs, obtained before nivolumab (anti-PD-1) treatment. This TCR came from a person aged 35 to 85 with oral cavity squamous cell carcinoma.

The CDR3 spells CASSLGGSGTQYF. In DNA, the CDR3 is TGTGCCAGCAGCTTAGGCGGTAGCGGTACGCAGTATTTT. The rearrangement joins TRBV11-2 to TRBJ2-3, with D possibly TRBD2 on 6 matching bases. The CDR3 is 13 amino acids. Germline CDR1 is SGHAT and CDR2 is FQNNGV. V shed 1 base and J shed 8 bases, with 10 bases lying between them. Combining the CDR3 with reference TRBV11-2 and TRBJ2-3 gives the whole variable domain EAGVAQSPRYKIIEKRQSVAFWCNPISGHATLYWYQQILGQGPKLLIQFQNNGVVDDSQLPKDRFSAERLKGVDSTLKIQPAKLEDSAVYLCASSLGGSGTQYFGPGTRLTVL.